The 2 T cell receptor beta chains reported below all come from one sample, sequenced in a study of blood T cell repertoires in COVID-19. Clones were read by immunoSEQ multiplex PCR, and TCRdb kept only the in-frame ones, dropping some. The sample holds 250,000 to 350,000 clones; over 75% are singletons and the top ten take less than 9.5%. Sequenced: peripheral blood. The receptors stem from a woman in her 50s who had recovered from COVID-19.

The chain carries TRBV30 and TRBJ2-5; D call uncertain. V was cut by 2 bases and J by 4 bases, with 8 bases left in between. The CDR3 sequence is 12 residues long. The germline V gene has CDR1 GTSNPN and CDR2 SVGIG (reference sequence). CDR3 loop: CAWSSILETQYF. DNA for the CDR3: TGTGCCTGGAGTTCTATTCTAGAGACCCAGTACTTC.

V is TRBV19 and J is TRBJ2-3; 8 bases agree with TRBD1. The CDR3 length is 14 residues. CDR1 and CDR2 (germline): LNHDA, SQIVND (reference sequence). V lost 5 bases, J lost 2 bases, and 3 bases stayed unmatched. Here the CDR3 DNA reads TGTGCCAGTAGTGTGGACAGGGACACAGATACGCAGTATTTT. Protein sequence: CASSVDRDTDTQYF.